This T cell receptor beta chain was identified during a study of shared T cell receptors in the human thymus. Profiled with immunoSEQ multiplex PCR; TCRdb holds only in-frame clones, not every one. The sample has about 380,000 clones, roughly 94% seen once. CDR3 length: 18 amino acids. From germline, CDR1 is SGHTA and CDR2 FQGNSA. V lost 4 bases to trimming and J lost 0 bases; unmatched junction nucleotides: 12. The rearrangement links TRBV7-2 to TRBJ2-3; 8 bases fit TRBD2. The specimen sequenced was thymocytes. This clonotype was sampled from a human donor. Here the CDR3 reads CASSWFLSSGDSTDTQYF. In nucleotides, the CDR3 is TGTGCCAGCAGCTGGTTTTTGAGTAGCGGGGATAGCACAGATACGCAGTATTTT.